One sample yielded the 14 T cell receptor beta chains listed below, sequenced in a study of blood T cell repertoires in COVID-19. Profiled with immunoSEQ multiplex PCR; TCRdb holds only in-frame clones, not every one. The sample holds hundreds of thousands of clones, approximately 88% seen once. Sequencing input: peripheral blood. These receptors all stem from a woman aged 50 to 60 with COVID-19, enrolled during active disease.

CDR3 sequence: CASSPWDRFSTDTQYF. CDR3 DNA sequence: TGCGCCAGCAGCCCCTGGGACAGATTTAGCACAGATACGCAGTATTTT. The rearrangement uses TRBV5-1 and TRBJ2-3; 7 bases align to TRBD1. V was pared by 4 bases and J by 0 bases, with 8 bases of the junction left unmatched. From germline, CDR1 is SGHRS and CDR2 YFSETQ. The CDR3 has 16 amino acids. Together with reference TRBV5-1 and TRBJ2-3, the CDR3 gives the full variable domain: KAGVTQTPRYLIKTRGQQVTLSCSPISGHRSVSWYQQTPGQGLQFLFEYFSETQRNKGNFPGRFSGRQFSNSRSEMNVSTLELGDSALYLCASSPWDRFSTDTQYFGPGTRLTVL.

As concerns this clone: This may arise from a read error, as a much more abundant clone is one base away. The V gene is TRBV7-2, the J gene TRBJ1-3; D gene uncertain. CDR1 and CDR2 (germline): SGHTA, FQGNSA. CDR3 length equals 14 residues. V dropped 2 bases and J dropped 0 bases, with 5 bases sitting between them. CDR3 coding DNA: TGTGCCAGCAGCTTATCCATCTCTGGAAACACCATATATTTT. Amino acids: CASSLSISGNTIYF.

This rearrangement joins TRBV19 to TRBJ2-2, with 8 bases lining up with TRBD1. The germline V gene has CDR1 LNHDA and CDR2 SQIVND (reference sequence). Unmatched junction bases numbered 7, after V lost 5 bases and J lost 5 bases. This CDR3 has 15 amino acids. CDR3 in DNA: TGTGCCAGTAGTGATGGACAGGGAAAAACCGGGGAGCTGTTTTTT. Translation: CASSDGQGKTGELFF.

This sequence joins TRBV28 and TRBJ2-2, with a tentative D call TRBD1 (5 bases). The CDR3 covers 15 residues. The V gene lost 6 bases and the J gene lost 1 base, with 12 bases spanning the gap. Per germline, CDR1 MDHEN and CDR2 SYDVKM. This CDR3 reads CASRQAFLNTGELFF. DNA of the CDR3: TGTGCCAGCAGACAGGCGTTTTTGAACACCGGGGAGCTGTTTTTT.

The chain uses TRBV18 and TRBJ2-3; 12 bases line up with TRBD2. Unmatched junction bases numbered 7, after V lost 3 bases and J lost 0 bases. CDR1 and CDR2 from the germline V gene are KGHSH and LQKENI. CDR3 length equals 18 residues. The CDR3 loop is CASSPQASGGASTDTQYF. The CDR3 DNA follows: TGTGCCAGCTCACCCCAGGCTAGCGGGGGGGCTAGCACAGATACGCAGTATTTT.

As for this clone: This sample includes further DNA sequences coding for the same CDR3. This sequence joins TRBV7-3 and TRBJ2-3, with a weak D call TRBD1 (6 bases). The CDR3 is 15 residues long. Germline V CDR1 and CDR2: SGHTA, FQGTGA. Trimming took 0 bases from V and 2 from J, leaving 9 bases between them. In DNA form, the CDR3 reads TGTGCCAGCAGCTTAACAGGGGGAAACACAGATACGCAGTATTTT. Its protein is CASSLTGGNTDTQYF.

The rearrangement uses TRBV12-3 or TRBV12-4 and TRBJ1-4; D not certain. The CDR3 has 13 amino acids. V was clipped by 6 bases and J by 7 bases, with 12 bases between them. Here the CDR3 DNA reads TGTGCCAGCAGCAGTCTACGGAGTGAAAAACTGTTTTTT. The encoded protein is CASSSLRSEKLFF.

A note on this clone: Other DNA sequences from this sample encode an identical CDR3 as well. The chain has TRBV18 and TRBJ1-1, with TRBD1 matching 9 bases. Germline assignment: CDR1 KGHSH and CDR2 LQKENI. There are 15 residues in the CDR3. The V gene end was trimmed by 3 bases and the J gene end by 3 bases; junction bases not matched to a gene: 5. The CDR3 loop is CASSPPGQGYTEAFF. CDR3 nucleotide sequence: TGTGCCAGCTCACCTCCGGGACAGGGTTACACTGAAGCTTTCTTT.

The DNA for the CDR3 is TGCGCCAGCAGCCCACCACAGGGGTCAGCGGGTAGCACTGAAGCTTTCTTT. Protein: CASSPPQGSAGSTEAFF. This chain connects TRBV4-1 to TRBJ1-1; TRBD1 agrees at 7 bases. The CDR3 loop spans 17 amino acids. The J segment lost 4 bases and the V segment lost 4 bases, leaving 15 bases of the junction unmatched. Germline V gene sequence: CDR1 MGHRA, CDR2 YSYEKL.

The chain is built from TRBV10-3 and TRBJ1-2; TRBD1 might be the D (6 bases). There are 13 residues in the CDR3. V lost 11 bases and J lost 2, with 15 bases in between. Germline V gives CDR1 ENHRY, CDR2 SYGVKD. The CDR3 sequence: CASHREQNYGYTF. The CDR3 DNA reads TGTGCCTCCCACAGGGAGCAGAACTATGGCTACACCTTC.

The chain is built from TRBV24-1 and TRBJ2-3; 12 bases are a match to TRBD1. CDR3 length: 15 amino acids. Trimming at V came to 5 bases and at J to 2 bases, leaving 1 base not matched to a gene. Germline V gives CDR1 KGHDR, CDR2 SFDVKD. CDR3 loop: CATSGDRGHTDTQYF. Here the CDR3 DNA reads TGTGCCACCAGTGGGGACAGGGGGCACACAGATACGCAGTATTTT.

On this clone: Other DNA variants within this sample encode the same CDR3. This chain connects TRBV6-5 to TRBJ1-5, with no clear D. This CDR3 is built from 13 residues. Trimming left V 6 bases short and J 0 bases short, with 6 bases between. Germline V gene lookup returns CDR1 MNHEY and CDR2 SVGAGI. CDR3 coding DNA: TGTGCCAGCAGCTATAGTAGCAATCAGCCCCAGCATTTT. Protein: CASSYSSNQPQHF.

The chain couples TRBV7-3 to TRBJ2-1; 14 bases align to TRBD2. The ends lost 5 bases at V and 1 base at J; junction bases unmatched: 13. The CDR3 contains 20 residues. Germline assignment: CDR1 SGHTA and CDR2 FQGTGA. The CDR3 region is CASSTQPGTSGGWSYNEQFF. CDR3 bases: TGTGCCAGCAGCACGCAACCCGGGACTAGCGGGGGTTGGTCCTACAATGAGCAGTTCTTC.

This chain joins TRBV5-1 and TRBJ2-7; TRBD1 might be the D (6 bases). This CDR3 has 14 residues. The germline V and J ends were trimmed by 4 bases and 4 bases, with 15 bases remaining between them. The germline CDR1 and CDR2 sequences are SGHRS and YFSETQ. CDR3 region: CASSTGQIPYEQYF. CDR3 in DNA: TGCGCCAGCAGCACCGGACAGATTCCTTACGAGCAGTACTTC.